This TCR beta chain was found in a study of T-cell reconstitution after alpha-beta-depleted transplantation in children. Study-wide points: Several hundred expanded graft clones reportedly supplied alpha-beta T cells about two months after transplant. Certain patients had high TCRbeta diversity at day 60, and it came from recipient T cells and thymic progenitors that survived. The main origin of T-cell counts and diversity one year after transplant was newly produced T cells.

There are a few counts of this clonotype. Its target is unknown. CDR1 is SGHRS and CDR2 is YFSETQ in the germline V gene. V gave up 4 bases and J gave up 6 bases, with 11 bases separating them. The CDR3 extends over 12 amino acids. It was with unique molecular identifiers that the TCRbeta library was prepared. TCRdb reprocessed the PCR reads with MiXCR, giving one entry per CDR3 protein. This table holds about 460,000 distinct CDR3 sequences, about an eighth found once. The sequence derives from a female patient between 2 and 15 years old who had a stem cell transplant for aplastic anemia, so the T cells may come from the graft donor. The chain combines TRBV5-1 with TRBJ2-7; maybe TRBD2 (6 bases). The specimen comprised PBMCs, mostly from graft donor cells, sampled 180 days after TCRalphabeta/CD19-depleted stem cell transplant. This chain's CDR3 is CASSHLGGEQYF. In nucleotides, the CDR3 is TGCGCCAGCAGCCACCTCGGGGGCGAGCAGTACTTC.